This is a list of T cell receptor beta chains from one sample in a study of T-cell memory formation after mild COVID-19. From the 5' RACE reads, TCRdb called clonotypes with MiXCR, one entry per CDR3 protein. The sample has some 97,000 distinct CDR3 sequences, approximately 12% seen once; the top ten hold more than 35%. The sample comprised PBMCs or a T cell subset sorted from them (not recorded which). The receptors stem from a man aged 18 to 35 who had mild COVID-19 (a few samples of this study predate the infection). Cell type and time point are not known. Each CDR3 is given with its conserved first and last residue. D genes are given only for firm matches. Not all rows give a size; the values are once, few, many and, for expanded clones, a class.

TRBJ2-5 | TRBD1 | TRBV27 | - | CASSPLGQGKETQYF | TGTGCCAGCAGTCCCCTGGGACAGGGGAAGGAGACCCAGTACTTC
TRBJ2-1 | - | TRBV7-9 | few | CASEDGYNEQFF | TGTGCCAGCGAGGACGGTTACAATGAGCAGTTCTTC
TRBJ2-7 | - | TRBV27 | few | CASSRGGGGSEQYF | TGTGCCAGCAGTAGGGGGGGAGGGGGCAGCGAGCAGTACTTC
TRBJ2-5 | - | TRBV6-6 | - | CASRKTGASLETQYF | TGTGCCAGCAGGAAGACGGGGGCTTCCTTGGAGACCCAGTACTTC
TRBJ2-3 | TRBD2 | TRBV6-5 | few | CASSSGLAGSYLAQYF | TGTGCCAGCAGCTCGGGACTAGCGGGGTCTTATCTTGCGCAGTATTTT
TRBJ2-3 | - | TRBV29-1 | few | CSVDQGLTDTQYF | TGCAGCGTTGACCAGGGCCTTACAGATACGCAGTATTTT
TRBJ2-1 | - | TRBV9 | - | CASGTYNEQFF | TGTGCCAGCGGCACCTACAATGAGCAGTTCTTC
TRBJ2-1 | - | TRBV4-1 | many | CASSPTGSPQGEQFF | TGCGCCAGCAGCCCTACAGGGAGCCCCCAGGGTGAGCAGTTCTTC
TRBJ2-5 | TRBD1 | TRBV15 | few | CATSRRTGGLSDQETQYF | TGTGCCACCAGCAGAAGGACAGGGGGCTTATCCGACCAAGAGACCCAGTACTTC
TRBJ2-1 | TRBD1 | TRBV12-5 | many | CASGFGTGVFEQFF | TGTGCTAGTGGTTTCGGGACAGGAGTCTTTGAGCAGTTCTTC
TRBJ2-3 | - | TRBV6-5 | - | CASSYSQGSVGADTQYF | TGTGCCAGCAGTTACTCTCAGGGCTCCGTTGGGGCAGATACGCAGTATTTT
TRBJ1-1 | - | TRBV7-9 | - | CASSYRTVLNTEAFF | TGTGCCAGCAGCTACCGGACAGTATTGAACACTGAAGCTTTCTTT
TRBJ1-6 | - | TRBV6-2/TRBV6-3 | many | CASSYQGPNSPLHF | TGTGCCAGCAGTTACCAGGGACCCAATTCACCCCTCCACTTT
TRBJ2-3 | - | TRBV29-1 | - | CSVENMGVTQYF | TGCAGCGTTGAAAACATGGGGGTTACGCAGTATTTT
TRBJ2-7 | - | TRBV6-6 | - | CASSSRDSQPPGYEQYF | TGTGCCAGCAGTTCCCGGGACTCTCAACCCCCGGGGTACGAGCAGTACTTC
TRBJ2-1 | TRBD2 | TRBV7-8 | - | CASSLVYSGNNEQFF | TGTGCCAGCAGCTTAGTCTATAGCGGGAACAATGAGCAGTTCTTC
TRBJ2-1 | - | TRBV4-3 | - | CASSQGLPSSYNEQFF | TGCGCCAGCAGCCAAGGCCTACCGAGCTCCTACAATGAGCAGTTCTTC
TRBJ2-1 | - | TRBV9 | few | CASSGQSTGRGQFF | TGTGCCAGCAGCGGACAGAGCACGGGACGAGGTCAGTTCTTC
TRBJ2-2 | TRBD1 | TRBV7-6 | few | CASSLPDRVAGELFF | TGTGCCAGCAGCCTCCCGGACAGGGTAGCCGGGGAGCTGTTTTTT
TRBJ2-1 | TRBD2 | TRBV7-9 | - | CASSTVQRGDNEQFF | TGTGCCAGCAGCACGGTTCAGCGGGGGGACAATGAGCAGTTCTTC
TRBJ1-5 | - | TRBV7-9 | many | CASSSTVGVQPQHF | TGTGCCAGCAGCAGCACGGTGGGGGTTCAGCCCCAGCATTTT
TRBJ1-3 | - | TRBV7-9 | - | CASSPLFRDTRGGNTIYF | TGTGCCAGCAGCCCCCTTTTCCGGGACACCCGAGGGGGAAACACCATATATTTT
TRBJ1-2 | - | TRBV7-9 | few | CASSLAVGKYGYTF | TGTGCCAGCAGCTTAGCGGTGGGAAAATATGGCTACACCTTC
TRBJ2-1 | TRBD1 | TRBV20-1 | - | CSAGTGGYNEQFF | TGCAGTGCGGGGACAGGGGGCTACAATGAGCAGTTCTTC
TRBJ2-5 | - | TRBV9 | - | CASSVSGTSETQYF | TGTGCCAGCAGCGTTTCGGGGACCTCAGAGACCCAGTACTTC
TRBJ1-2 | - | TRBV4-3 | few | CASSQDSIYGYTF | TGCGCCAGCAGCCAGGACAGCATCTATGGCTACACCTTC
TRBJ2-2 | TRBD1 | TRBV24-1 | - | CATSDHRTGGDTGELFF | TGTGCCACCAGTGACCACCGGACAGGGGGCGACACCGGGGAGCTGTTTTTT
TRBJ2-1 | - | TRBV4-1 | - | CASSQGFQAKWTNEQFF | TGCGCCAGCAGCCAAGGGTTTCAGGCGAAATGGACCAATGAGCAGTTCTTC
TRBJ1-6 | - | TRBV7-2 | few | CASSHGSRDRAGSPLHF | TGTGCCAGCAGCCATGGGTCGAGGGACCGGGCCGGTTCACCCCTCCACTTT
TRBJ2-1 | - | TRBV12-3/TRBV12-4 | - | CASSFEGPSYTEQFF | TGTGCCAGCAGTTTTGAGGGGCCCTCCTACACTGAGCAGTTCTTC
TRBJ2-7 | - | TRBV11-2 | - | CASSPDRNEQYF | TGTGCCAGCAGCCCCGACAGGAACGAGCAGTACTTC
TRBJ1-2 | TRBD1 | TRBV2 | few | CASTEGGRGRFYGYTF | TGTGCCAGCACCGAAGGGGGCAGGGGGCGGTTCTATGGCTACACCTTC
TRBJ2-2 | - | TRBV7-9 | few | CASSPPPGTGELFF | TGTGCCAGCAGTCCCCCTCCGGGCACCGGGGAGCTGTTTTTT
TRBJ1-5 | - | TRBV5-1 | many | CASSLAAHF | TGCGCCAGCAGCTTGGCCGCGCATTTT
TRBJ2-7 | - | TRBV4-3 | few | CASSQYLGAGNEQYF | TGCGCCAGCAGCCAATACTTGGGGGCCGGGAACGAGCAGTACTTC
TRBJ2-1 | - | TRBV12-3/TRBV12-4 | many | CASSFGDEQFF | TGTGCCAGCAGTTTCGGAGATGAGCAGTTCTTC
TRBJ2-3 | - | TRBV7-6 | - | CASSPTVARGDTQYF | TGTGCCAGCAGCCCTACAGTGGCCCGTGGTGATACGCAGTATTTT
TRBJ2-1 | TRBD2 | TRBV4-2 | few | CASSPSGGAVDEQFF | TGTGCCAGCAGCCCTAGCGGGGGGGCCGTGGATGAGCAGTTCTTC
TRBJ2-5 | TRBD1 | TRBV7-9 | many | CASSSGQAQETQYF | TGTGCCAGCAGCTCTGGACAGGCCCAAGAGACCCAGTACTTC
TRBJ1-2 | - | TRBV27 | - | CASSLLGAPIYGYTF | TGTGCCAGCAGTTTATTGGGCGCCCCCATCTATGGCTACACCTTC
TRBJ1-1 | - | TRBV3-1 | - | CASSQELGLNTEAFF | TGTGCCAGCAGCCAAGAGTTGGGATTGAACACTGAAGCTTTCTTT
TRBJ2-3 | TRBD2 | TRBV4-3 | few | CASSRDSGDGTDTQYF | TGCGCCAGCAGCCGGGATAGCGGGGACGGGACAGATACGCAGTATTTT
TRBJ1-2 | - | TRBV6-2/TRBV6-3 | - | CAILQSQPYGYTF | TGTGCCATACTGCAATCACAGCCCTATGGCTACACCTTC